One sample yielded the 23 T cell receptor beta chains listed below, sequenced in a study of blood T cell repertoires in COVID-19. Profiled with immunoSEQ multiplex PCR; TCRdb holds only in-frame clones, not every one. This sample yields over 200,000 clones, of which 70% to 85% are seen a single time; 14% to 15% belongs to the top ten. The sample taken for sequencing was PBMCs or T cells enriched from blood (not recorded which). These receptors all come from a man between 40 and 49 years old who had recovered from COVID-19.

The CDR3 here is CASSQDRVYNSPLHF. CDR3 sequence (DNA): TGTGCCAGCAGCCAAGACAGGGTCTATAATTCACCCCTCCACTTT. The rearrangement uses TRBV3-1 (or the pseudogene TRBV3-2) and TRBJ1-6, with D perhaps TRBD1 (5 bases). Germline values: CDR1 LGHDT, CDR2 YNNKEL (reference sequence). CDR3 length equals 15 residues. The V end lost 0 bases, the J end lost 3 bases, and 6 bases lay between the germline ends.

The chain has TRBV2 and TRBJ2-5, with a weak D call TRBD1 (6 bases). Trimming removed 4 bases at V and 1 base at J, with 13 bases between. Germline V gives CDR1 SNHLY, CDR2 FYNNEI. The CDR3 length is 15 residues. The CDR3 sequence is CASSVVRTAQETQYF. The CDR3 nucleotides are TGTGCCAGCAGTGTCGTGAGGACAGCCCAAGAGACCCAGTACTTC.

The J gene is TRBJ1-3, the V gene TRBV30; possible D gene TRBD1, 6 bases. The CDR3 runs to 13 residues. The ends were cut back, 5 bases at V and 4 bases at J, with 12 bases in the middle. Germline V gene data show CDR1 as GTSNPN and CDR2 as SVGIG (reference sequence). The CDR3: CAWDRPGGNTIYF. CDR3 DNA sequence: TGTGCCTGGGACAGGCCCGGGGGAAACACCATATATTTT.

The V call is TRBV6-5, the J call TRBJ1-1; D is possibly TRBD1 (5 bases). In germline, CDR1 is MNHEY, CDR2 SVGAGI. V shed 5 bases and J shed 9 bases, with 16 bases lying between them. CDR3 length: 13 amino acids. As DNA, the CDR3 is TGTGCCAGCAGTACCCCGGGGGGGTGGAAAGCTTTCTTT. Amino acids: CASSTPGGWKAFF.

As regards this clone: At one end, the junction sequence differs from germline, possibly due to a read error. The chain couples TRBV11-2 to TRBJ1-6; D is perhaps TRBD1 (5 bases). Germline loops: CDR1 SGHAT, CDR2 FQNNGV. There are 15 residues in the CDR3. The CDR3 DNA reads TGTGCCAGTAGCTTATTTAGACAGTATAATTCACCCCTCCACTTT. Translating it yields CASSLFRQYNSPLHF. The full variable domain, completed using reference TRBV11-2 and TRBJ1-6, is EAGVAQSPRYKIIEKRQSVAFWCNPISGHATLYWYQQILGQGPKLLIQFQNNGVVDDSQLPKDRFSAERLKGVDSTLKIQPAKLEDSAVYLCASSLFRQYNSPLHFGNGTRLTVT.

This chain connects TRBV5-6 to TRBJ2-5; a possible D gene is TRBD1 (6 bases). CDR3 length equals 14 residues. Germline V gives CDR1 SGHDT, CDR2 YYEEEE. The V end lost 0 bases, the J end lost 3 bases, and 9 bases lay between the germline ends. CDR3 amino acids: CASSLGPGEETQYF. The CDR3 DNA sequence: TGTGCCAGCAGCTTGGGTCCAGGGGAAGAGACCCAGTACTTC.

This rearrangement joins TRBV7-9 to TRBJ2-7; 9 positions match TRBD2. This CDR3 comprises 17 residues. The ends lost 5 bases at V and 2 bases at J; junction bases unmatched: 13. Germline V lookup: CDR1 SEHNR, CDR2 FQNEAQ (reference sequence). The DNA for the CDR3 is TGTGCCAGCAGCCGACAGGAGATTTTAGCGGGGGCCTACGAGCAGTACTTC. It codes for CASSRQEILAGAYEQYF.

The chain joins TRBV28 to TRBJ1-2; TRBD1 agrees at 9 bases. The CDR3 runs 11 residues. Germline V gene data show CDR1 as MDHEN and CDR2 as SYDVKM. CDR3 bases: TGTGCGACACAGGGGGCGGGCGGCTACACCTTC. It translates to CATQGAGGYTF.

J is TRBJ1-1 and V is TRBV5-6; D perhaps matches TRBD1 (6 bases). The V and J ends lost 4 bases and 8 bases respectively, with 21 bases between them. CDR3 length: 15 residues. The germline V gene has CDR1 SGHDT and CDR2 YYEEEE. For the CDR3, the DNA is TGTGCCAGCAGCGTCACCTCCAGGGACACCCTGGAAGCTTTCTTT. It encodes CASSVTSRDTLEAFF.

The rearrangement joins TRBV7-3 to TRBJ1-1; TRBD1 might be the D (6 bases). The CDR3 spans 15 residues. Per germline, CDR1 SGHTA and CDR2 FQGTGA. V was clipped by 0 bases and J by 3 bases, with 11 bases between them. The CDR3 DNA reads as TGTGCCAGCAGCTTAACGTCTGGGGGCCACACTGAAGCTTTCTTT. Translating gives CASSLTSGGHTEAFF.

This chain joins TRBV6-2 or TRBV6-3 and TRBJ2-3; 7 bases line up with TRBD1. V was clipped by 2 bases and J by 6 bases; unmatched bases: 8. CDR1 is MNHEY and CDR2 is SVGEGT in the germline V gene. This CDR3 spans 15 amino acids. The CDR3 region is CASSYPQEGADTQYF. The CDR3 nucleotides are TGTGCCAGCAGTTACCCCCAAGAGGGGGCGGATACGCAGTATTTT.

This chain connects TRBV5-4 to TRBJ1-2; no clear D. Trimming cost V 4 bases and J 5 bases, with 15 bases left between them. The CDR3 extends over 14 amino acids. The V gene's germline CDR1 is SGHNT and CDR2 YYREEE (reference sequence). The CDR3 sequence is CASSGWEGFYGYTF. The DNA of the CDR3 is TGTGCCAGCAGCGGATGGGAGGGATTTTATGGCTACACCTTC.

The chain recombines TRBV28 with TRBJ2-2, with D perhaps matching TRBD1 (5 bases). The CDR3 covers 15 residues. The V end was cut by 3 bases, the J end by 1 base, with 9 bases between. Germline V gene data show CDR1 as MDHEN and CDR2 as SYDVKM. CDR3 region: CASSFRQLNTGELFF. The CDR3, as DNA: TGTGCCAGCAGTTTCAGACAGCTGAACACCGGGGAGCTGTTTTTT.

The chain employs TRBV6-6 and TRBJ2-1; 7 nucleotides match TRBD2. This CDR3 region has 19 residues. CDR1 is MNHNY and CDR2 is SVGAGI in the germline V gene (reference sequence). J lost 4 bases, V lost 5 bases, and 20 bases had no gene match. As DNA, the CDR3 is TGTGCCAGCAGTCACGGGAAGCGGGGAGGCCTCGGACCATACAATGAGCAGTTCTTC. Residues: CASSHGKRGGLGPYNEQFF.

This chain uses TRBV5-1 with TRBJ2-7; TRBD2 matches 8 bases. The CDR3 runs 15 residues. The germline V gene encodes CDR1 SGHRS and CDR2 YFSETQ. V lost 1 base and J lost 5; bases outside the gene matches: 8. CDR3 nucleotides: TGCGCCAGCAGCTTGCCCACTAGCGGCACCAACGAGCAGTACTTC. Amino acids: CASSLPTSGTNEQYF.

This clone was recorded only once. CDR3 loop: CASTRQANSGNTIYF. The CDR3, as DNA: TGTGCCAGCACAAGACAGGCCAACTCTGGAAACACCATATATTTT. This chain links TRBV9 with TRBJ1-3, with D perhaps TRBD1 (6 bases). The CDR3 consists of 15 residues. The ends were cut back, 6 bases at V and 0 bases at J, with 13 bases in the middle. Germline CDR1 SGDLS, CDR2 YYNGEE.

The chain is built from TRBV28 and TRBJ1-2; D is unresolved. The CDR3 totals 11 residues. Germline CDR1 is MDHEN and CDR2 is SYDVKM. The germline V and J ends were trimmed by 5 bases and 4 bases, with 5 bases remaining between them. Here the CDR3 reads CASSVSYGYTF. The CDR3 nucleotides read TGTGCCAGCAGTGTGAGCTATGGCTACACCTTC.

CDR3 residues: CASSLVPRAVRNQPQHF. The DNA of the CDR3 is TGTGCCAGCAGTTTAGTCCCCAGGGCAGTTCGCAATCAGCCCCAGCATTTT. This chain joins TRBV28 and TRBJ1-5, with D possibly being TRBD1 (5 bases). CDR3 length: 17 amino acids. V was cut by 2 bases and J by 2 bases, with 16 bases left in between. The germline V gene has CDR1 MDHEN and CDR2 SYDVKM. Combining the CDR3 with reference TRBV28 and TRBJ1-5 gives the whole variable domain DVKVTQSSRYLVKRTGEKVFLECVQDMDHENMFWYRQDPGLGLRLIYFSYDVKMKEKGDIPEGYSVSREKKERFSLILESASTNQTSMYLCASSLVPRAVRNQPQHFGDGTRLSIL.

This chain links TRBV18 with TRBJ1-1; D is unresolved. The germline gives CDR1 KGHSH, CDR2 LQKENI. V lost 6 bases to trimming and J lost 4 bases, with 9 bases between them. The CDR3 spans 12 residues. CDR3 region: CASSPASTEAFF. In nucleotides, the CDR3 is TGTGCCAGCTCCCCAGCGAGCACTGAAGCTTTCTTT.

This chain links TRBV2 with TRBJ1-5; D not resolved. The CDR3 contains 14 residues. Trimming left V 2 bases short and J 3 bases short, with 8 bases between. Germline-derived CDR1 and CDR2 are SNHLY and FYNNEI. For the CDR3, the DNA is TGTGCCAGCAGTGAAACCGGACTCAATCAGCCCCAGCATTTT. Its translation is CASSETGLNQPQHF.

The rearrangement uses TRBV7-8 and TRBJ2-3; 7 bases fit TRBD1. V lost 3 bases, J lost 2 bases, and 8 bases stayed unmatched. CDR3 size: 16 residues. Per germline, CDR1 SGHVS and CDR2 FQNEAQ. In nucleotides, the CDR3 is TGTGCCAGCAGCTTTACCCCCGACAGGGCCACAGATACGCAGTATTTT. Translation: CASSFTPDRATDTQYF. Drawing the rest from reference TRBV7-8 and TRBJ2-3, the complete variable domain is GAGVSQSPRYKVAKRGQDVALRCDPISGHVSLFWYQQALGQGPEFLTYFQNEAQLDKSGLPSDRFFAERPEGSVSTLKIQRTQQEDSAVYLCASSFTPDRATDTQYFGPGTRLTVL.

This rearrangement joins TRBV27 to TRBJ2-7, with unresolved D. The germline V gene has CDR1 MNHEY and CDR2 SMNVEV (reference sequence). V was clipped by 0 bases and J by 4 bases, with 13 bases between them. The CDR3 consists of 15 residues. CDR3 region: CASSLSLPEYYEQYF. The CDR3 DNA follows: TGTGCCAGCAGTTTATCGCTGCCAGAATATTACGAGCAGTACTTC.

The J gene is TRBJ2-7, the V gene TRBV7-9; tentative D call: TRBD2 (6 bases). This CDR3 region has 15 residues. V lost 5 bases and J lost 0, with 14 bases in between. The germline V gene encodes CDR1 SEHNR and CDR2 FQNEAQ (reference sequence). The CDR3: CASSPRGTSSYEQYF. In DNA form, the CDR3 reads TGTGCCAGCAGCCCCCGGGGGACCAGCTCCTACGAGCAGTACTTC. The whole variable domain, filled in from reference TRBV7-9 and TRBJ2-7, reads DTGVSQNPRHKITKRGQNVTFRCDPISEHNRLYWYRQTLGQGPEFLTYFQNEAQLEKSRLLSDRFSAERPKGSFSTLEIQRTEQGDSAMYLCASSPRGTSSYEQYFGPGTRLTVT.